Sequencing of this T cell receptor beta chain was carried out in a study of OX40 agonist ivuxolimab in advanced cancers. Overall study findings and caveats: The antigens recognized by the expanded peripheral T cells, that is their antigen specificity, were not determined. On average, a greater number of expanded clones characterised CD8+ T cells relative to CD4+.

Sequenced by immunoSEQ multiplex PCR; TCRdb stores in-frame clones only, minus some. In the table there are 50,000 to 65,000 clones, around four fifths of which are singletons. A word on this clone: Its target is unknown.

Sample: CD4+ or CD8+ T cells sorted from blood, taken in a trial of the OX40 agonist ivuxolimab. The sequence came from an adult with an advanced solid tumor such as melanoma, head and neck, liver or kidney cancer.

CDR3 DNA: TGTGCCAGCAGTGAAGATGGGGGGAATCAGCCCCAGCATTTT. It yields the protein CASSEDGGNQPQHF. The chain has TRBV2 and TRBJ1-5, with D possibly matching TRBD1 (5 bases). V lost 1 base and J lost 4, with 8 bases in between. The CDR3 spans 14 residues. Germline V gene lookup returns CDR1 SNHLY and CDR2 FYNNEI.